Here is one T cell receptor beta chain with its context. What it recognizes is unknown. The sample is drawn from a study of cytomegalovirus exposure and HLA in healthy donors. Study context: In an earlier analysis, approximately 120 million unique TCR beta sequences were found from 150 million to 200 million T cells. Of fewer than 450 genotyped donors, roughly 80% clustered with self-reported Caucasian donors. Whole-study findings and limits: Cytomegalovirus-associated status was assigned to 150 or so TCR beta chains. TCR beta V segments were, for the most part, productive about 87% or about 30% of the time in an earlier analysis.

Germline V lookup: CDR1 ENHRY, CDR2 SYGVKD. This CDR3 region has 12 residues. V lost 8 bases and J lost 7, with 14 bases in between. PCR primers comprised 60 Vbeta and 13 Jbeta primers. The data were produced by immunoSEQ multiplex PCR, yet TCRdb's version contains in-frame clones alone and is incomplete. The table has some 130,000 clones, roughly 83% seen once. The V gene is TRBV10-3, the J gene TRBJ1-2, with a possible D match to TRBD1 (6 bases). The sequencing input was PBMCs. The sequence was collected from a man in his late teens or twenties in good health and CMV-seronegative. This chain's CDR3 is CAISRDTSGYTF. CDR3 nucleotide sequence: TGTGCCATCTCCCGGGACACTAGTGGCTACACCTTC.